Listed here are 12 T cell receptor beta chains from one sample, sequenced in a study of OX40 agonist ivuxolimab in advanced cancers. The assay was immunoSEQ multiplex PCR, and TCRdb's table has in-frame clones only and misses some. The table includes about 73,000 clones, 80% to 95% detected once. Source: CD4+ or CD8+ T cells sorted from blood, taken in a trial of the OX40 agonist ivuxolimab. The receptors originated from an adult with an advanced solid tumor such as melanoma, head and neck, liver or kidney cancer.

The gene calls are TRBV5-6 and TRBJ2-7, with D tentatively TRBD1 (5 bases). In germline, CDR1 is SGHDT, CDR2 YYEEEE. This CDR3 spans 15 amino acids. With 4 bases removed from V and 2 bases from J, the gap between germline ends came to 16 bases. The CDR3 sequence: CASSLPQELPYEQYF. DNA of the CDR3: TGTGCCAGCAGCCTCCCACAGGAGCTTCCCTACGAGCAGTACTTC.

The chain combines TRBV5-1 with TRBJ1-1; 9 positions match TRBD1. Germline V gives CDR1 SGHRS, CDR2 YFSETQ. The CDR3 is 16 residues long. V lost 1 base to trimming and J lost 2 bases; unmatched junction nucleotides: 6. The CDR3 nucleotides are TGCGCCAGCAGCTTGCTCGACAGGGGGTACAACACTGAAGCTTTCTTT. Amino acid sequence: CASSLLDRGYNTEAFF.

V usage is TRBV7-9 and J usage is TRBJ2-5; D possibly corresponds to TRBD2 (7 bases). Trimming stripped 3 bases from V and 5 bases from J, with 10 bases between. Germline V gene sequence: CDR1 SEHNR, CDR2 FQNEAQ (reference sequence). The CDR3 totals 13 residues. The CDR3 spells CASSLGGLETQYF. As DNA, the CDR3 is TGTGCCAGCAGCTTGGGGGGGCTCGAGACCCAGTACTTC. Supplemented by reference TRBV7-9 and TRBJ2-5, the full variable domain reads DTGVSQNPRHKITKRGQNVTFRCDPISEHNRLYWYRQTLGQGPEFLTYFQNEAQLEKSRLLSDRFSAERPKGSFSTLEIQRTEQGDSAMYLCASSLGGLETQYFGPGTRLLVL.

This chain uses TRBV30 with TRBJ2-7; weak D call: TRBD1 (6 bases). Germline assignment: CDR1 GTSNPN and CDR2 SVGIG (reference sequence). V was cut by 1 base and J by 5 bases, with 12 bases left in between. The CDR3 runs 13 residues. The chain's CDR3 is CAWSEGHRDEQYF. The CDR3 DNA is TGTGCCTGGAGTGAGGGGCACAGGGACGAGCAGTACTTC.

The chain carries TRBV9 and TRBJ2-7, with 7 bases fitting TRBD1. Germline loops: CDR1 SGDLS, CDR2 YYNGEE. V dropped 0 bases and J dropped 0; count of bases not matched to a gene: 3. The CDR3 runs to 15 residues. CDR3 sequence (DNA): TGTGCCAGCAGCGTAGAGGACAGGAGCTCCTACGAGCAGTACTTC. Its protein is CASSVEDRSSYEQYF.

This clone has only one observation. This chain uses TRBV27 with TRBJ1-1; D is unclear. Trimming removed 2 bases from V and 3 bases from J, with 7 bases in between. From germline, CDR1 is MNHEY and CDR2 SMNVEV (reference sequence). There are 13 residues in the CDR3. Here the CDR3 DNA reads TGTGCCAGCAGTTTAACCAGTTACACTGAAGCTTTCTTT. Translation: CASSLTSYTEAFF.

This chain connects TRBV7-6 to TRBJ2-3; TRBD2 matches 11 bases. The CDR3 spans 16 residues. The germline V gene has CDR1 SGHVS and CDR2 FNYEAQ. V lost 1 base to trimming and J lost 3 bases; unmatched junction nucleotides: 3. CDR3 nucleotides: TGTGCCAGCAGCTTAGAACTAGCGGGGGCTACAGATACGCAGTATTTT. Translating it yields CASSLELAGATDTQYF.

This clone showed up just once. V gene TRBV7-3 combines with J gene TRBJ2-5; D not certain. Per the germline V gene, CDR1 is SGHTA and CDR2 is FQGTGA. This CDR3 is built from 14 residues. Trimming left V 0 bases short and J 4 bases short, with 9 bases between. The CDR3 DNA is TGTGCCAGCAGCTTAACAATCGGTGGAGAGACCCAGTACTTC. Translated, it gives CASSLTIGGETQYF. The variable domain in full, with the rest retrieved from reference TRBV7-3 and TRBJ2-5, is GAGVSQTPSNKVTEKGKYVELRCDPISGHTALYWYRQSLGQGPEFLIYFQGTGAADDSGLPNDRFFAVRPEGSVSTLKIQRTERGDSAVYLCASSLTIGGETQYFGPGTRLLVL.

This chain connects TRBV7-8 to TRBJ2-5; 10 nucleotides agree with TRBD2. CDR3 size: 17 residues. Germline V gives CDR1 SGHVS, CDR2 FQNEAQ. J was trimmed by 3 bases and V by 1 base; bases with no gene match: 8. The CDR3 sequence is CASSLGLAGEEEETQYF. The CDR3 bases are TGTGCCAGCAGCTTAGGGCTAGCGGGGGAGGAGGAAGAGACCCAGTACTTC. The whole variable domain, filled in from reference TRBV7-8 and TRBJ2-5, reads GAGVSQSPRYKVAKRGQDVALRCDPISGHVSLFWYQQALGQGPEFLTYFQNEAQLDKSGLPSDRFFAERPEGSVSTLKIQRTQQEDSAVYLCASSLGLAGEEEETQYFGPGTRLLVL.

The chain employs TRBV30 and TRBJ2-4, with 7 bases aligning to TRBD1. Germline values: CDR1 GTSNPN, CDR2 SVGIG (reference sequence). The trim removed 2 bases at V and 8 bases at J, leaving 9 bases unmatched. CDR3 length: 14 amino acids. The CDR3 bases are TGTGCCTGGAGTATAGCAGGGGGTGATGACATTCAGTACTTC. Amino acids: CAWSIAGGDDIQYF.

The chain uses TRBV7-3 and TRBJ2-2, with TRBD2 matching 7 bases. From germline, CDR1 is SGHTA and CDR2 FQGTGA. The CDR3 runs 18 residues. V trimming: 0 bases; J trimming: 4 bases; junction bases outside the gene matches: 11. In DNA form, the CDR3 reads TGTGCCAGCAGCTTAACGCATAGTCTAGCGGAGGGCACCGGGGAGCTGTTTTTT. This gives the protein CASSLTHSLAEGTGELFF.

This clone appeared a single time. CDR3 in DNA: TGTGCCAGCAGTGACTCGAAAGGAGGCCCTTATGGCTACACCTTC. Its protein product is CASSDSKGGPYGYTF. The chain combines TRBV6-4 with TRBJ1-2; no clear D gene. Per germline, CDR1 MRHNA and CDR2 SNTAGT. V lost 0 bases to trimming and J lost 5 bases, with 13 bases between them. This CDR3 is 15 amino acids long.